The following is a T cell receptor beta chain sequence with its context. This entry is derived from a study of blood T cell repertoires in COVID-19. Study details: Collection of acute and convalescent COVID-19 samples took place in the United States, Italy and Spain. PBMCs, B-cell-depleted T cells, or T cells provided the cDNA or gDNA that made up the material.

The germline gives CDR1 SEHNR, CDR2 FQNEAQ (reference sequence). The CDR3 is made up of 16 amino acids. J was trimmed by 1 base and V by 4 bases; bases with no gene match: 8. As processed by the authors: Amplification of reference gene primers was used by the study to estimate nucleated cell counts. Method: immunoSEQ multiplex PCR; TCRdb's copy keeps in-frame clones and lacks some. V, J and clone size were drawn from that table, and D and trimming were deduced from the DNA. The sample has 300,000 to 350,000 clones, about 93% seen once. Sequencing used peripheral blood. The V and J genes are TRBV7-9 and TRBJ1-1, with 8 bases identical to TRBD1. The source is a young woman who had recovered from COVID-19. The chain's CDR3 is CASSSPAGTGNTEAFF. The CDR3 DNA sequence: TGTGCCAGCAGCTCCCCAGCCGGGACAGGGAACACTGAAGCTTTCTTT.